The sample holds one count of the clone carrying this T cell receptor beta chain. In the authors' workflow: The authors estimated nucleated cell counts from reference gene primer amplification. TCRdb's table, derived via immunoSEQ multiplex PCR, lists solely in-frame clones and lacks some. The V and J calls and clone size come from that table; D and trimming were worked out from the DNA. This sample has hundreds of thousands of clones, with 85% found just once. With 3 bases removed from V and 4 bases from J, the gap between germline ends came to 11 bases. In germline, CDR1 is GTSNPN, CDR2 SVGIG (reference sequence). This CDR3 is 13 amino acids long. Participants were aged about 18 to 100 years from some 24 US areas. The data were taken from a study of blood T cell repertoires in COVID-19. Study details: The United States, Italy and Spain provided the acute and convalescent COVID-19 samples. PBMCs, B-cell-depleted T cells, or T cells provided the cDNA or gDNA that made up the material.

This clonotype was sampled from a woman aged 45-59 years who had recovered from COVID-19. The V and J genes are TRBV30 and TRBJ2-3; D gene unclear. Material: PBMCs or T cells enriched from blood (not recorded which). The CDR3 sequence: CAWRREAADTQYF. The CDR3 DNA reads TGTGCCTGGAGAAGAGAGGCCGCAGATACGCAGTATTTT.